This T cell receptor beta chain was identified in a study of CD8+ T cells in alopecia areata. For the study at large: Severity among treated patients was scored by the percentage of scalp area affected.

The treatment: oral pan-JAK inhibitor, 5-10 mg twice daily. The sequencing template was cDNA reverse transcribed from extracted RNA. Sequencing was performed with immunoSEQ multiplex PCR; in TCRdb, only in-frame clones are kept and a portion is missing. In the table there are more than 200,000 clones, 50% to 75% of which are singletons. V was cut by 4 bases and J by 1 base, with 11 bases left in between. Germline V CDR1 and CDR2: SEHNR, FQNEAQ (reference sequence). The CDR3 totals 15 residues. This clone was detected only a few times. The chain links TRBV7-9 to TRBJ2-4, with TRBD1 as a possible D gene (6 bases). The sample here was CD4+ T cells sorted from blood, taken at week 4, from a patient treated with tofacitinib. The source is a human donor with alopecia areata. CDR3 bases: TGTGCCAGCAGCTCGAACAGGGATGCCAAAAACATTCAGTACTTC. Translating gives CASSSNRDAKNIQYF. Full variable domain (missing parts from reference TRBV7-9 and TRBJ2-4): DTGVSQNPRHKITKRGQNVTFRCDPISEHNRLYWYRQTLGQGPEFLTYFQNEAQLEKSRLLSDRFSAERPKGSFSTLEIQRTEQGDSAMYLCASSSNRDAKNIQYFGAGTRLSVL.